This passage covers 19 T cell receptor beta chains from one sample sequenced in a study of blood T cells in healthy people across ages. The second PCR ran roughly 7 to 12 cycles with a sample-barcoded 5' primer and J-beta primers. TCRdb re-derived calls from the 5' RACE reads in MiXCR, one entry per CDR3 protein. The table shows approximately 1.5 million distinct CDR3 sequences, with 42% occurring only once. The material sequenced was blood. The receptors were sampled from a woman between 18 and 29 years old in good health.

V gene TRBV6-5 combines with J gene TRBJ2-1, with a tentative D call TRBD2 (5 bases). Germline loops: CDR1 MNHEY, CDR2 SVGAGI. CDR3 length equals 13 residues. The V gene lost 2 bases and the J gene lost 7 bases, with 9 bases spanning the gap. This CDR3 is CASSYLSGNEQFF. CDR3 sequence (DNA): TGTGCCAGCAGTTACCTGAGCGGAAATGAGCAGTTCTTC.

This clonotype was picked up a small number of times. The V gene is TRBV7-9, the J gene TRBJ2-1; 7 bases are shared with TRBD1. The CDR3 covers 15 residues. Germline V gives CDR1 SEHNR, CDR2 FQNEAQ (reference sequence). Losses at the gene ends were 5 bases for V and 0 bases for J; bases not matched to a gene: 4. CDR3: CASSERQGSYNEQFF. In DNA form, the CDR3 reads TGTGCCAGCAGCGAACGACAGGGCTCCTACAATGAGCAGTTCTTC.

This chain uses TRBV20-1 with TRBJ2-1; D uncertain. This CDR3 has 11 amino acids. Germline V gene lookup returns CDR1 DFQATT and CDR2 SNEGSKA (reference sequence). V lost 6 bases and J 9 bases, leaving 12 bases between the germline ends. As DNA, the CDR3 is TGCAGTGCGGCTACCGGTGCTGAGCAGTTCTTC. Protein: CSAATGAEQFF.

The V and J genes are TRBV20-1 and TRBJ2-1; D assignment may be TRBD1 or TRBD2 (5 bases each). V gave up 3 bases and J gave up 9 bases, with 12 bases separating them. This CDR3 comprises 12 residues. CDR1 and CDR2 (germline): DFQATT, SNEGSKA (reference sequence). CDR3 sequence (DNA): TGCAGTGCTAGGTCCGGGGCGAGTGAGCAGTTCTTC. As protein: CSARSGASEQFF.

This clonotype has a handful of counts. The chain joins TRBV20-1 to TRBJ1-2, with D tentatively TRBD1 (6 bases). The germline V gene encodes CDR1 DFQATT and CDR2 SNEGSKA (reference sequence). The germline V and J ends were trimmed by 5 bases and 2 bases, with 9 bases remaining between them. The CDR3 covers 12 residues. CDR3 loop: CSAHRVNYGYTF. In nucleotides, the CDR3 is TGCAGTGCTCACAGGGTGAACTATGGCTACACCTTC.

V gene TRBV5-5 combines with J gene TRBJ2-7, with 11 bases matching TRBD2. The DNA end is a closer match to TRBJ2-5, so the J assignment may be wrong. CDR3 length equals 15 residues. Per the germline V gene, CDR1 is SGHKS and CDR2 is YYEKEE (reference sequence). CDR3 sequence reads: CASSSLSGREGTQYF. CDR3 DNA: TGTGCCAGCAGCTCCCTTAGCGGGAGGGAGGGGACCCAGTACTTC.

The chain joins TRBV12-3 or TRBV12-4 to TRBJ2-1, with 7 bases matching TRBD2. The CDR3 runs to 14 residues. The junction had 6 bases not matched to a gene; V was cut back by 0 bases and J by 10 bases. Here the CDR3 DNA reads TGTGCCAGCAGTTTAGCTAGCGGGTGGGACGAGCAGTTCTTC. It codes for CASSLASGWDEQFF.

The chain carries TRBV12-3 or TRBV12-4 and TRBJ2-5; D is perhaps TRBD1 (8 bases). The CDR3 sequence is 15 residues long. V was trimmed by 5 bases and J by 2 bases, leaving 15 bases between them. The CDR3 loop reads CASSRDRRGQETQYF. CDR3 nucleotides: TGTGCCAGCAGTCGGGACAGGCGGGGGCAAGAGACCCAGTACTTC.

The genes are TRBV2 and TRBJ1-4; D unresolved. Germline CDR1 is SNHLY and CDR2 is FYNNEI. CDR3 length: 14 residues. With 6 bases removed from V and 12 bases from J, the gap between germline ends came to 20 bases. The CDR3 region is CASRKSGPSWELFF. In DNA form, the CDR3 reads TGTGCCAGCAGAAAGTCCGGACCCTCTTGGGAACTGTTTTTT. The whole variable domain, remainder taken from reference TRBV2 and TRBJ1-4, is EPEVTQTPSHQVTQMGQEVILRCVPISNHLYFYWYRQILGQKVEFLVSFYNNEISEKSEIFDDQFSVERPDGSNFTLKIRSTKLEDSAMYFCASRKSGPSWELFFGSGTQLSVL.

The chain joins TRBV29-1 to TRBJ1-2; the D is unclear. Germline CDR1 reads SQVTM; CDR2 reads ANQGSEA. The CDR3 sequence is 13 residues long. Trimming removed 4 bases at V and 5 bases at J, with 14 bases between. The CDR3 DNA reads TGCAGCGTTGGTTTTTCGAGCTTTTATGGCTACACCTTC. Amino acid sequence: CSVGFSSFYGYTF.

The CDR3 sequence is CASSLWNSETQYF. The CDR3 coding sequence is TGTGCCAGCAGCTTATGGAATTCAGAGACCCAGTACTTC. The chain carries TRBV7-3 and TRBJ2-5; no clear D gene. Germline V CDR1 and CDR2: SGHTA, FQGTGA. V was pared by 2 bases and J by 4 bases, with 8 bases between. This CDR3 is 13 amino acids long.

Note on this clonotype: A much larger clone differs from this one at a single base, so this may be a read error. The chain carries TRBV4-3 and TRBJ2-5; 7 nucleotides align to TRBD2. CDR3 size: 13 residues. The germline V gene has CDR1 LGHNA and CDR2 YSLEER. CDR3 bases: TGCGCCAACAGCCGCGGACTAGGAAAGACCCAGTACTTC. Its protein product is CANSRGLGKTQYF.

This clonotype turned up a few times. This chain connects TRBV6-2 or TRBV6-3 to TRBJ2-7; D perhaps matches TRBD1 (6 bases). Trimming left V 6 bases short and J 2 bases short, with 17 bases between. CDR3 length: 15 amino acids. CDR1 is MNHEY, CDR2 SVGEGT, per germline. The DNA for the CDR3 is TGTGCCAGCAGCGAATACGGGACATCCCCCTACGAGCAGTACTTC. This encodes CASSEYGTSPYEQYF.

The CDR3 loop reads CASSFDYLTDTQYF. CDR3 sequence (DNA): TGTGCCAGCAGCTTTGACTACCTCACAGATACGCAGTATTTT. This chain links TRBV9 with TRBJ2-3, with D possibly matching TRBD2 (5 bases). The CDR3 sequence is 14 residues long. Trimming took off 4 bases at V and 2 bases at J, with 11 bases between the two ends. Germline V gene sequence: CDR1 SGDLS, CDR2 YYNGEE.

This sequence joins TRBV4-2 and TRBJ2-1, with 11 bases fitting TRBD2. This CDR3 spans 16 amino acids. Trimming took 1 base from V and 4 from J; bases not matched to a gene: 3. In germline, CDR1 is LGHNA, CDR2 YNFKEQ. The CDR3: CASSQVTSGGYNEQFF. CDR3 nucleotide sequence: TGTGCCAGCAGCCAAGTCACTAGCGGGGGTTACAATGAGCAGTTCTTC.

The J gene is TRBJ2-5, the V gene TRBV20-1, with D perhaps assigned TRBD1 or TRBD2 (6 bases each). Per germline, CDR1 DFQATT and CDR2 SNEGSKA (reference sequence). Trimming cost V 3 bases and J 11 bases, with 25 bases left between them. CDR3 length: 15 amino acids. The CDR3 spells CSASRGGWESNEQYF. DNA of the CDR3: TGCAGTGCTAGTCGAGGGGGGTGGGAAAGCAATGAGCAGTACTTC.

This chain links TRBV7-8 with TRBJ2-3, with 7 bases identical to TRBD2. The CDR3 is made up of 18 amino acids. CDR1 and CDR2 (germline): SGHVS, FQNEAQ. V shed 2 bases, J shed 0 bases, and the junction held 11 bases outside the gene matches. For the CDR3, the DNA is TGTGCCAGCAGCTTATTTGCGGGAGCGGGGTATAGCACAGATACGCAGTATTTT. Translated, it gives CASSLFAGAGYSTDTQYF. The full variable domain, with the rest looked up from reference TRBV7-8 and TRBJ2-3, is GAGVSQSPRYKVAKRGQDVALRCDPISGHVSLFWYQQALGQGPEFLTYFQNEAQLDKSGLPSDRFFAERPEGSVSTLKIQRTQQEDSAVYLCASSLFAGAGYSTDTQYFGPGTRLTVL.

V is TRBV20-1 and J is TRBJ2-5; 8 nucleotides align to TRBD1. V was clipped by 1 base and J by 5 bases; unmatched bases: 6. The CDR3 length is 14 residues. From germline, CDR1 is DFQATT and CDR2 SNEGSKA (reference sequence). The CDR3 spells CSARGTGKGETQYF. In DNA form, the CDR3 reads TGCAGTGCTAGAGGGACAGGGAAGGGTGAGACCCAGTACTTC.

CDR3 nucleotide sequence: TGCGCCAGCAGCCGCGGGGTCGGCCACACTGAAGCTTTCTTT. Residues: CASSRGVGHTEAFF. V and J are TRBV5-1 and TRBJ1-1, with D uncertain. V lost 4 bases and J 3 bases, leaving 13 bases between the germline ends. CDR3 length equals 14 residues. Per the germline V gene, CDR1 is SGHRS and CDR2 is YFSETQ.